A selection of T cell receptor beta chains follows, all from one sample in a study of blood T cell repertoires in COVID-19. The repertoire was sequenced with immunoSEQ multiplex PCR; TCRdb's copy has only in-frame clones and lacks some. This table holds about 97,000 clones, around four fifths found once. The sequenced sample was peripheral blood. The receptor set was obtained from a man between 65 and 85 years old with acute or convalescent COVID-19. The CDR3 runs from the conserved cysteine through the conserved F or W. The D gene is left open where the match is weak. Some rows mark clone size as missing; the rest say once, few, many or name a class of expanded clone.

d_call,j_call,clone_size,v_call,cdr3_aa,cdr3_nt
-,TRBJ2-2,-,TRBV18,CASSPGGRYNTGELFF,TGTGCCAGCTCACCAGGGGGGAGATACAACACCGGGGAGCTGTTTTTT
-,TRBJ1-6,-,TRBV29-1,CVPYARAQSDNSPLHF,TGCGTTCCTTATGCCAGGGCCCAGTCTGATAATTCACCCCTCCACTTT
TRBD1,TRBJ1-2,-,TRBV6-6,CASSSGTGYYGYTF,TGTGCCAGCAGTAGTGGGACAGGGTACTATGGCTACACCTTC
-,TRBJ2-1,-,TRBV18,CASSFGGANREQFF,TGTGCCAGCTCCTTTGGGGGGGCTAATCGTGAGCAGTTCTTC
TRBD2,TRBJ2-5,once,TRBV7-7,CASSLSGGQETQYF,TGTGCTAGCAGCCTTAGCGGGGGCCAAGAGACCCAGTACTTC
-,TRBJ1-5,-,TRBV18,CASSPLSSGNNQPQHF,TGTGCCAGCTCACCACTGAGTTCGGGTAACAATCAGCCCCAGCATTTT
TRBD2,TRBJ2-7,-,TRBV5-1,CASSLGGGEAYEQYF,TGCGCCAGCAGCTTGGGTGGGGGGGAAGCCTACGAGCAGTACTTC
TRBD2,TRBJ2-2,-,TRBV18,CASSQPGLAGNTGELFF,TGTGCCAGCTCACAACCCGGACTAGCGGGAAACACCGGGGAGCTGTTTTTT
-,TRBJ1-5,-,TRBV30,CAWSPWDKYSNQPQHF,TGTGCCTGGAGTCCATGGGACAAATATAGCAATCAGCCCCAGCATTTT
TRBD1,TRBJ1-2,-,TRBV7-9,CASSLVDRGRGYTF,TGTGCCAGCAGCTTAGTCGACAGGGGAAGAGGCTACACCTTC
TRBD2,TRBJ2-2,-,TRBV24-1,CATSRSGGNTGELFF,TGTGCCACCAGTAGGTCGGGGGGGAACACCGGGGAGCTGTTTTTT
TRBD1,TRBJ1-6,-,TRBV27,CASRWTGRDSPLHF,TGTGCCAGCAGGTGGACAGGGCGGGATTCACCCCTCCACTTT
-,TRBJ2-1,-,TRBV27,CASSIRNRDYNEQFF,TGTGCCAGCAGTATTAGAAATCGGGACTACAATGAGCAGTTCTTC
-,TRBJ2-1,-,TRBV28,CASSLYNEQFF,TGTGCCAGCAGTCTTTACAATGAGCAGTTCTTC
TRBD1,TRBJ1-3,-,TRBV6-5,CASSYSDRGYTIYF,TGTGCCAGCAGTTACTCGGACAGGGGGTACACCATATATTTT
TRBD2,TRBJ2-1,-,TRBV9,CASSVVTSGTYNEQFF,TGTGCCAGCAGCGTAGTGACTAGCGGGACCTACAATGAGCAGTTCTTC
TRBD2,TRBJ2-7,-,TRBV3-1/TRBV3-2,CASSQDGTSRHEQYF,TGTGCCAGCAGCCAAGATGGGACTAGTCGTCACGAGCAGTACTTC
-,TRBJ1-5,-,TRBV3-1/TRBV3-2,CASSQMQGPNQPQHF,TGTGCCAGCAGCCAAATGCAGGGTCCGAATCAGCCCCAGCATTTT
-,TRBJ2-3,-,TRBV5-6,CASSFGRSTDTQYF,TGTGCCAGCAGCTTCGGGAGAAGCACAGATACGCAGTATTTT
TRBD1,TRBJ1-2,-,TRBV9,CASSAGYRGGYTF,TGTGCCAGCAGCGCAGGCTACAGGGGGGGCTACACCTTC
TRBD1,TRBJ1-6,-,TRBV18,CASSQVGRGSNSPLHF,TGTGCCAGCTCCCAAGTTGGCAGGGGGTCTAATTCACCCCTCCACTTT
TRBD2,TRBJ2-3,-,TRBV11-2,CTSSLLAGGQDTQYF,TGTACCAGCAGCTTATTAGCGGGGGGGCAAGATACGCAGTATTTT
-,TRBJ1-2,-,TRBV5-1,CASSSNSGFLPGYTF,TGCGCCAGCAGCAGCAATTCCGGGTTCCTTCCTGGCTACACCTTC
TRBD2,TRBJ2-7,once,TRBV24-1,CATASGRAYNYEQYF,TGTGCCACCGCTAGCGGGAGGGCCTATAATTACGAGCAGTACTTC
-,TRBJ1-5,-,TRBV5-8,CASSLEGRGNQPQHF,TGTGCCAGCAGCTTGGAAGGGCGGGGCAATCAGCCCCAGCATTTT
-,TRBJ2-7,once,TRBV6-6,CASSYPNRVPYEQYF,TGTGCCAGCAGTTACCCCAATAGAGTCCCCTACGAGCAGTACTTC
-,TRBJ1-5,-,TRBV28,CASRKGGGVGQPQHF,TGTGCCAGCAGGAAAGGAGGAGGGGTTGGTCAGCCCCAGCATTTT
-,TRBJ1-6,-,TRBV7-2,CASSLQGRNSPLHF,TGTGCCAGCAGCCTACAGGGTCGGAATTCACCCCTCCACTTT
-,TRBJ1-1,-,TRBV13,CASTTTREAFF,TGTGCCAGCACCACAACACGAGAAGCTTTCTTT
-,TRBJ1-2,-,TRBV24-1,CATSSPGDGYTF,TGTGCCACCAGTAGCCCAGGGGATGGCTACACCTTC
TRBD1,TRBJ1-2,few,TRBV28,CASSLKGPGGPYGYTF,TGTGCCAGCAGTTTAAAAGGTCCAGGGGGCCCCTATGGCTACACCTTC
-,TRBJ2-7,-,TRBV4-1,CASSQAAGQSYEQYF,TGCGCCAGCAGCCAAGCAGCAGGCCAATCCTACGAGCAGTACTTC
-,TRBJ2-1,-,TRBV11-1,CASSQVGRSGYNEQFF,TGTGCCAGCAGCCAGGTCGGTCGTAGCGGATACAATGAGCAGTTCTTC
TRBD2,TRBJ2-2,-,TRBV9,CASSVIAGTGELFF,TGTGCCAGCAGCGTAATAGCGGGCACCGGGGAGCTGTTTTTT
-,TRBJ1-2,-,TRBV28,CASSLQASYGYTF,TGTGCCAGCAGTTTACAGGCCAGCTATGGCTACACCTTC
-,TRBJ1-6,-,TRBV11-2,CASSLSGWPPLHF,TGTGCCAGCAGCTTATCAGGGTGGCCACCCCTCCACTTT
-,TRBJ2-3,-,TRBV10-3,CAISEGGITTDTQYF,TGTGCCATCAGTGAGGGAGGGATAACCACAGATACGCAGTATTTT
-,TRBJ1-5,-,TRBV7-2,CASSFYNQPQHF,TGTGCCAGCAGCTTCTACAATCAGCCCCAGCATTTT
-,TRBJ1-5,few,TRBV6-2/TRBV6-3,CASSRAGGNQPQHF,TGTGCCAGCAGCCGGGCCGGCGGGAATCAGCCCCAGCATTTT
-,TRBJ2-1,-,TRBV3-1/TRBV3-2,CASSQRTNEQFF,TGTGCCAGCAGCCAAAGGACAAATGAGCAGTTCTTC
-,TRBJ1-5,-,TRBV7-2,CASSPQGISNQPQHF,TGTGCCAGCAGCCCCCAGGGAATTAGCAATCAGCCCCAGCATTTT
-,TRBJ2-7,-,TRBV3-1/TRBV3-2,CASSQLRGRDEQYF,TGTGCCAGCAGCCAACTCAGGGGCAGGGACGAGCAGTACTTC
TRBD1,TRBJ1-1,-,TRBV6-6,CASSSQGKMNTEAFF,TGTGCCAGCAGTTCACAGGGGAAGATGAACACTGAAGCTTTCTTT
-,TRBJ2-7,-,TRBV28,CASSLKQLVSYEQYF,TGTGCCAGCAGTCTAAAACAGCTTGTCTCCTACGAGCAGTACTTC
TRBD1,TRBJ1-6,-,TRBV9,CASRRDSGNSPLHF,TGTGCCAGCAGGAGGGACAGCGGAAATTCACCCCTCCACTTT
-,TRBJ1-5,-,TRBV30,CAWSVRSGDQPQHF,TGTGCCTGGAGTGTACGGTCAGGGGATCAGCCCCAGCATTTT
-,TRBJ2-6,-,TRBV21-1,CASSNRHLGYQGAYRRSGANVLTF,TGTGCCAGCAGCAATCGCCATCTCGGTTACCAGGGGGCGTATCGACGCTCTGGGGCCAACGTCCTGACTTTC
TRBD1,TRBJ1-4,-,TRBV19,CASSPGTVNNEKLFF,TGTGCCAGTAGTCCCGGGACAGTTAATAATGAAAAACTGTTTTTT
-,TRBJ1-5,once,TRBV18,CASSPAGVNNQPQHF,TGTGCCAGCTCACCGGCGGGGGTTAACAATCAGCCCCAGCATTTT
-,TRBJ2-5,-,TRBV9,CASSFLGGGQETQYF,TGTGCCAGCAGCTTCCTCGGGGGTGGTCAAGAGACCCAGTACTTC